The text below deals with one T cell receptor (beta chain). Its antigen is currently unknown. A read error is possible here, since a much larger clone lies one base away. The data stem from a study of Graves' ophthalmopathy and Graves' hyperthyroidism. Study-level results: Blood samples also showed most expanded thyroid clonotypes exceeding 0.001 frequency.

Pregnant or lactating patients and those with other autoimmune diseases or uncontrolled infections were excluded. Someone took the PBMCs out of 10 ml of fresh peripheral blood. Amplifying from RNA transcripts, the study obtained TCR beta CDR3 regions. RT-PCR with HTBI primers came first, then second-round multiplex PCR. TCRdb ran MiXCR on the multiplex PCR reads and lists one entry per CDR3 protein. The sample has 650,000 to 900,000 distinct CDR3 sequences; roughly two fifths are singletons. This CDR3 contains 15 residues. The germline V gene has CDR1 SQVTM and CDR2 ANQGSEA. This clonotype originated in an adult man with Graves' ophthalmopathy. The genes are TRBV29-1 and TRBJ2-2; TRBD1 matches 9 bases. Specimen: peripheral blood. The CDR3 DNA sequence: TGCGGCGTCGGAACCGGGACAGGGAGTATCGGGGAGCTGTTTTTT. Amino acids: CGVGTGTGSIGELFF.